This TCR beta chain appears in the sequencing data of a study of blood T cell repertoires in COVID-19. Study context: Collection of acute and convalescent COVID-19 samples took place in the United States, Italy and Spain. Sample material is recorded as cDNA or gDNA derived from T cells, B-cell-depleted T cells, or PBMCs.

J was trimmed by 1 base and V by 0 bases; bases with no gene match: 10. The CDR3 consists of 18 residues. Germline loops: CDR1 MNHEY, CDR2 SVGEGT. This study enrolled people aged roughly 18 to 90 from around 26 US geographic areas. The study counted Cohort 3 donors as recovered given two negative PCRs, clearance, or symptom resolution. Sequenced by immunoSEQ multiplex PCR; TCRdb stores in-frame clones only, minus some. This sample has some 300,000 clones; 88% occur once, and the top ten carry around 0.9%. The sequencing input was PBMCs or T cells enriched from blood (not recorded which). The rearrangement joins TRBV6-2 or TRBV6-3 to TRBJ2-3; 7 bases are a match to TRBD1. The sequence was collected from a woman aged 25 to 45 who had recovered from COVID-19. CDR3 sequence reads: CASSYSPQQGQRTDTQYF. The CDR3 DNA reads TGTGCCAGCAGTTACTCACCCCAACAGGGACAGCGCACAGATACGCAGTATTTT.